This TCR beta chain was recovered during a study of T cells in Graves' hyperthyroidism and ophthalmopathy. This clonotype has a count of ten or more. The CDR3 consists of 13 residues. The germline CDR1 and CDR2 sequences are ENHRY and SYGVKD. V was pared by 6 bases and J by 0 bases, with 8 bases between. RNA transcripts served as the template for amplifying TCR beta CDR3 regions. HTBI primers were employed in a first-round RT-PCR of the TCR CDR3. TCRdb redid the calling of the multiplex PCR reads with MiXCR, one entry per CDR3 protein. The data show around 520,000 distinct CDR3 sequences, around 15% seen once.

This receptor was obtained from a young woman with Graves' hyperthyroidism. This chain connects TRBV10-3 to TRBJ1-1, with a tentative D call TRBD1 (5 bases). Sequenced input: blood. CDR3 DNA: TGTGCCATCAGGGGGACGGTGAACACTGAAGCTTTCTTT. Translation gives CAIRGTVNTEAFF.